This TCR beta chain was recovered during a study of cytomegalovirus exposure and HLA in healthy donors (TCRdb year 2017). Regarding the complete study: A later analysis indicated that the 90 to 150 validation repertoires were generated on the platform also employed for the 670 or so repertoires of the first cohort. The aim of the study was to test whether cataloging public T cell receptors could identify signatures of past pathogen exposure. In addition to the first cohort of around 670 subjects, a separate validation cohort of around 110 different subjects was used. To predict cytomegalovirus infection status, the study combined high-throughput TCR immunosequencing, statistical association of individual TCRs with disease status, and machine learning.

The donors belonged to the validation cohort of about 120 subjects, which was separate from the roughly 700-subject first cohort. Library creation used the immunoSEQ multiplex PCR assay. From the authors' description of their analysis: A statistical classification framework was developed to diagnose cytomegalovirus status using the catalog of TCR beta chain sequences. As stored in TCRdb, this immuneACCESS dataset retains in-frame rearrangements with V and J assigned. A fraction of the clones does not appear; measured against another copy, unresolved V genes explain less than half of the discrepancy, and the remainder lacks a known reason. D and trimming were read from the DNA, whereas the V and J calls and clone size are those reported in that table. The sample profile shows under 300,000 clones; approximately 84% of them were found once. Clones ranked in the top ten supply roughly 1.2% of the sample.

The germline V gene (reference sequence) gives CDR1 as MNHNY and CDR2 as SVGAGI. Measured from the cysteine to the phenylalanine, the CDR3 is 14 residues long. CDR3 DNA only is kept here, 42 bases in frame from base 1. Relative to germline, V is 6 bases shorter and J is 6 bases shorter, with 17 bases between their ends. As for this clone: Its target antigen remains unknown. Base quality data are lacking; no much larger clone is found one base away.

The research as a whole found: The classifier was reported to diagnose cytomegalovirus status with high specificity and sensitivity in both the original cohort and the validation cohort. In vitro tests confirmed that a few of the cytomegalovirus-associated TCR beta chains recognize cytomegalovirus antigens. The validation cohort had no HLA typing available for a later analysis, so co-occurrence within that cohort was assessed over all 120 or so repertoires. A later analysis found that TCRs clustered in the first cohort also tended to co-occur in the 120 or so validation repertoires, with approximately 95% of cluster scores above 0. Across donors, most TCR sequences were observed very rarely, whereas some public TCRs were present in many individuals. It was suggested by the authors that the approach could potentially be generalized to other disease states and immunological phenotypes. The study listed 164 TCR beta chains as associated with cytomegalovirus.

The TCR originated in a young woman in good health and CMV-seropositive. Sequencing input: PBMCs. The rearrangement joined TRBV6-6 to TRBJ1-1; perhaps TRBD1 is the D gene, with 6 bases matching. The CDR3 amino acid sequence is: CASSPTGRRSEAFF. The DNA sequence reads TGTGCCAGCAGCCCCACAGGGAGACGGTCTGAAGCTTTCTTT.